Shown below are 5 T cell receptor beta chains from a single sample sequenced in a study of cytomegalovirus exposure and HLA in healthy donors. Using immunoSEQ multiplex PCR, the repertoire was profiled, and TCRdb retains in-frame clones only, with some absent. Of about 120,000 clones detected, approximately 88% appear once; the ten largest clones hold about 1.8%. The sequenced sample was PBMCs. These TCRs come from a man aged 18 to 35 in good health and CMV-seronegative.

Only a few counts were recorded for this clone. This chain connects TRBV7-9 to TRBJ1-6, with D maybe TRBD1 (5 bases). Trimming cost V 2 bases and J 8 bases, with 10 bases left between them. The germline V gene encodes CDR1 SEHNR and CDR2 FQNEAQ (reference sequence). CDR3 length equals 14 residues. DNA for the CDR3: TGTGCCAGCAGCTTATCAGGGTCCGATTCACCCCTCCACTTT. Residues: CASSLSGSDSPLHF.

V and J are TRBV5-4 and TRBJ1-2, with 7 bases identical to TRBD1. V lost 7 bases and J lost 1; bases outside the gene matches: 10. CDR1 and CDR2 from the germline V gene are SGHNT and YYREEE (reference sequence). This CDR3 region has 15 residues. The CDR3 here is CASGGTDQINYGYTF. The CDR3 DNA is TGTGCCAGCGGCGGGACAGACCAAATTAACTATGGCTACACCTTC.

The count of this clone is one. The rearrangement joins TRBV4-1 to TRBJ2-7; 10 positions match TRBD2. Trimming cost V 1 base and J 5 bases; bases outside gene matches: 5. The CDR3 contains 15 residues. CDR1 and CDR2 from the germline V gene are MGHRA and YSYEKL. CDR3 loop: CASSQGGTSVNEQYF. Here the CDR3 DNA reads TGCGCCAGCAGCCAAGGAGGGACTAGCGTAAACGAGCAGTACTTC.

The chain has TRBV27 and TRBJ2-6; no clear D. Trimming took off 4 bases at V and 0 bases at J, with 7 bases between the two ends. The germline V gene encodes CDR1 MNHEY and CDR2 SMNVEV (reference sequence). The CDR3 is 15 residues long. The CDR3 DNA reads TGTGCCAGCAGTTCATGGAGCTCTGGGGCCAACGTCCTGACTTTC. The encoded protein is CASSSWSSGANVLTF.

This rearrangement joins TRBV9 to TRBJ2-1; 7 nucleotides agree with TRBD2. The V gene end was trimmed by 3 bases and the J gene end by 0 bases; junction bases not matched to a gene: 12. The CDR3 is 18 residues long. Germline V gene sequence: CDR1 SGDLS, CDR2 YYNGEE. CDR3 nucleotide sequence: TGTGCCAGCAGCGAGAGGAGTTCTAGCGGATACTCCTACAATGAGCAGTTCTTC. Its protein product is CASSERSSSGYSYNEQFF.